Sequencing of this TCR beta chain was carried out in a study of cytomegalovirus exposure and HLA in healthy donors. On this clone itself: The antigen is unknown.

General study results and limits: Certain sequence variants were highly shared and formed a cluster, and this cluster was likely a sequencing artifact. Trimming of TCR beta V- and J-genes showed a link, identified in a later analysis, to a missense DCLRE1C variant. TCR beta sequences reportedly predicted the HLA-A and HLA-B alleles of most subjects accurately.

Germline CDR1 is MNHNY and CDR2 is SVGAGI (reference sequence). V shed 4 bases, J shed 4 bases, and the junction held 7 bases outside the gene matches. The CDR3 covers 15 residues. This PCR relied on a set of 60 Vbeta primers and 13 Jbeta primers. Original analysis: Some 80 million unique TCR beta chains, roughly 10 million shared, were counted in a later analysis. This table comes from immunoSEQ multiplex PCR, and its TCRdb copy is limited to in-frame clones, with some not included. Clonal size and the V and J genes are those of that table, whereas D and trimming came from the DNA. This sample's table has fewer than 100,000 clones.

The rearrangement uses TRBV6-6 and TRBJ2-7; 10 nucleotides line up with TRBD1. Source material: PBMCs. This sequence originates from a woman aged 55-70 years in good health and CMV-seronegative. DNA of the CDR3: TGTGCCAGCAGTTTCGACAGGGGGCTAGAGTACGAGCAGTACTTC. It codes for CASSFDRGLEYEQYF.